Listed here are 6 T cell receptor beta chains from one sample, sequenced in a study of T cell responses to AZD1222 COVID-19 vaccine. Assay used: immunoSEQ multiplex PCR; TCRdb lists only in-frame clones, some missing. This repertoire shows 120,000 to 150,000 clones, under 95% found once; its top ten account for around 5%. The material was peripheral blood, obtained on day 0 of AZD1222 vaccination. These TCRs come from an adult in good health.

The genes are TRBV10-3 and TRBJ1-2; TRBD1 matches 9 bases. The CDR3 sequence is 13 residues long. J lost 9 bases, V lost 7 bases, and 9 bases had no gene match. Per the germline V gene, CDR1 is ENHRY and CDR2 is SYGVKD. This chain's CDR3 is CAITTTGGLSYTF. Here the CDR3 DNA reads TGTGCCATCACCACAACAGGGGGCTTGAGCTACACCTTC.

The chain links TRBV18 to TRBJ2-5, with TRBD2 as a possible D gene (5 bases). V was pared by 6 bases and J by 5 bases, with 16 bases between. CDR3 length: 14 amino acids. Germline CDR1 and CDR2: KGHSH and LQKENI. CDR3 protein: CASSTTGWGETQYF. Written as DNA, the CDR3 is TGTGCCAGCTCGACAACGGGGTGGGGTGAGACCCAGTACTTC.

The CDR3 loop is CASSYPVRRQGAHNYGYTF. As DNA, the CDR3 is TGTGCCAGCAGTTATCCCGTCCGGCGACAGGGGGCCCATAACTATGGCTACACCTTC. This chain links TRBV6-2 or TRBV6-3 with TRBJ1-2, with 10 bases fitting TRBD1. CDR1 is MNHEY, CDR2 SVGEGT, per germline. The length of the CDR3 is 19 residues. With 3 bases clipped from V and 1 base from J, the junction kept 14 bases outside the gene matches.

This rearrangement joins TRBV14 to TRBJ2-3; D might be TRBD1 (6 bases). Trimming pared 0 bases from V and 9 bases from J, leaving 10 bases between. This CDR3 comprises 13 residues. Germline V gene sequence: CDR1 SGHDN, CDR2 FVKESK. CDR3 DNA sequence: TGTGCCAGCAGCCAAGAATCTACAGGGACGCAGTATTTT. This sequence encodes CASSQESTGTQYF.

The gene calls are TRBV7-2 and TRBJ1-5, with unresolved D. The germline V gene encodes CDR1 SGHTA and CDR2 FQGNSA. The germline V and J ends were trimmed by 2 bases and 5 bases, with 7 bases remaining between them. The CDR3 sequence is 13 residues long. The CDR3 sequence is CASSLKPDQPQHF. The CDR3 region has the DNA TGTGCCAGCAGCTTAAAGCCGGATCAGCCCCAGCATTTT.

This chain connects TRBV12-3 or TRBV12-4 to TRBJ1-2; a weak D match, TRBD1 (5 bases). Trimming removed 7 bases at V and 2 bases at J, with 11 bases between. The CDR3 length is 13 residues. The CDR3 loop reads CASNPGRNYGYTF. The DNA of the CDR3 is TGTGCCAGCAACCCGGGACGGAACTATGGCTACACCTTC.